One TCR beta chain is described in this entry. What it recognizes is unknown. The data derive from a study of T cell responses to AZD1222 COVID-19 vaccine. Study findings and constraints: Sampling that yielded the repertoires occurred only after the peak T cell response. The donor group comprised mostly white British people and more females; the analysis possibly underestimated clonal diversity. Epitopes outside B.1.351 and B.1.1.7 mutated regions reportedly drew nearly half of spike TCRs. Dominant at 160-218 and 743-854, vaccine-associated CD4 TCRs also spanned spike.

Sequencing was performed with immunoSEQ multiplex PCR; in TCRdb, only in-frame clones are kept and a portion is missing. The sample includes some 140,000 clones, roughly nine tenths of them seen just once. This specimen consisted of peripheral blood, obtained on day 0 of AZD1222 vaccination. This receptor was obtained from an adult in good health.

The CDR3 protein is CASSTGVSTDTQYF. The CDR3 DNA reads TGTGCCAGTAGTACGGGCGTTAGCACAGATACGCAGTATTTT. The chain couples TRBV19 to TRBJ2-3, with D unresolved. The CDR3 totals 14 residues. Looked up from germline, CDR1 is LNHDA and CDR2 is SQIVND (reference sequence). The V gene lost 4 bases and the J gene lost 0 bases, with 8 bases spanning the gap.